The 17 T cell receptor beta chains below were found in one sample sequenced in a study of blood T cell repertoires in COVID-19. Using immunoSEQ multiplex PCR, the repertoire was profiled, and TCRdb retains in-frame clones only, with some absent. Of roughly 100,000 clones listed, roughly 81% are singletons. The sequenced sample consisted of peripheral blood. Receptors were obtained from a man aged 35 to 55 with active or convalescent COVID-19.

This chain links TRBV10-3 with TRBJ1-3, with 10 nucleotides matching TRBD1. Looked up from germline, CDR1 is ENHRY and CDR2 is SYGVKD. The junction had 6 bases not matched to a gene; V was cut back by 10 bases and J by 6 bases. The CDR3 is made up of 13 amino acids. CDR3 DNA: TGTGCCAGCACCGGGACAGGGGTAAACACCATATATTTT. This sequence encodes CASTGTGVNTIYF.

The chain carries TRBV2 and TRBJ2-5; D is undetermined. CDR3 length: 11 amino acids. Germline values: CDR1 SNHLY, CDR2 FYNNEI. Trimming removed 6 bases at V and 2 bases at J, with 4 bases between. The CDR3 coding sequence is TGTGCCAGCAGCGTACAAGAGACCCAGTACTTC. The encoded protein is CASSVQETQYF.

The chain carries TRBV11-3 and TRBJ2-2, with 7 bases identical to TRBD2. This CDR3 comprises 15 residues. The germline V gene has CDR1 SGHNT and CDR2 YENEEA. J was trimmed by 5 bases and V by 3 bases; bases with no gene match: 6. CDR3 loop: CASSFKGTITGELFF. The CDR3 DNA is TGTGCCAGCAGCTTCAAAGGGACTATTACCGGGGAGCTGTTTTTT.

This clone turned up a few times. The chain joins TRBV6-4 to TRBJ2-3; 7 bases are a match to TRBD2. CDR3 length: 13 residues. Per germline, CDR1 MRHNA and CDR2 SNTAGT. Trimming removed 2 bases from V and 5 bases from J; junction bases left unmatched: 1. CDR3 sequence: CASSDREGDTQYF. The CDR3 DNA is TGTGCCAGCAGTGACAGGGAGGGAGATACGCAGTATTTT.

The V call is TRBV29-1, the J call TRBJ2-5; 9 bases align to TRBD1. The CDR3 covers 13 residues. Germline values: CDR1 SQVTM, CDR2 ANQGSEA. V lost 7 bases to trimming and J lost 5 bases; unmatched junction nucleotides: 8. The CDR3, as DNA: TGCAGCGGGATACAGGGGGCAGGGGAGACCCAGTACTTC. It codes for CSGIQGAGETQYF.

CDR3 sequence: CASSHYVISGGSGELFF. Here the CDR3 DNA reads TGTGCCAGCAGTCACTACGTCATTAGCGGGGGAAGTGGGGAGCTGTTTTTT. V is TRBV7-2 and J is TRBJ2-2, with 9 bases fitting TRBD2. CDR1 and CDR2 (germline): SGHTA, FQGNSA. The J segment lost 8 bases and the V segment lost 6 bases, leaving 16 bases of the junction unmatched. CDR3 length equals 17 residues.

The chain recombines TRBV6-5 with TRBJ2-3, with TRBD2 identical over 8 bases. Germline V CDR1 and CDR2: MNHEY, SVGAGI. V shed 4 bases, J shed 3 bases, and the junction held 9 bases outside the gene matches. This CDR3 spans 16 amino acids. The CDR3 protein is CASSSRSSGGTDTQYF. CDR3 DNA sequence: TGTGCCAGCAGTTCTCGCTCCAGCGGGGGAACAGATACGCAGTATTTT.

This clone occurred once. The rearrangement links TRBV18 to TRBJ1-6, with D unclear. Trimming removed 3 bases from V and 9 bases from J, with 15 bases in between. Germline V gene lookup returns CDR1 KGHSH and CDR2 LQKENI. This CDR3 is built from 15 residues. CDR3 region: CASSPLQDMGSPLHF. In DNA form, the CDR3 reads TGTGCCAGCTCACCGCTACAAGACATGGGTTCACCCCTCCACTTT. Full variable domain (missing parts from reference TRBV18 and TRBJ1-6): NAGVMQNPRHLVRRRGQEARLRCSPMKGHSHVYWYRQLPEEGLKFMVYLQKENIIDESGMPKERFSAEFPKEGPSILRIQQVVRGDSAAYFCASSPLQDMGSPLHFGNGTRLTVT.

This chain connects TRBV6-1 to TRBJ1-2; 8 bases line up with TRBD1. J gave up 4 bases and V 10 bases, and 8 bases lay outside the gene matches. The CDR3 sequence is 13 residues long. Germline CDR1 and CDR2: MNHNS and SASEGT. The CDR3 here is CATLSDRGYGYTF. The CDR3 nucleotides are TGTGCCACCCTTTCCGACAGGGGCTATGGCTACACCTTC.

This clone occurred once. CDR3 DNA: TGTGCCATCAGTGGGGGGGCCTACGAGCAGTACTTC. Translation gives CAISGGAYEQYF. The chain links TRBV10-3 to TRBJ2-7, with D possibly matching TRBD2 (6 bases). With 4 bases removed from V and 2 bases from J, the gap between germline ends came to 6 bases. Germline V gene lookup returns CDR1 ENHRY and CDR2 SYGVKD. The CDR3 runs 12 residues.

V is TRBV18 and J is TRBJ1-3; perhaps TRBD1 as D (5 bases). Germline V gene data show CDR1 as KGHSH and CDR2 as LQKENI. V dropped 1 base and J dropped 0 bases, with 7 bases sitting between them. This CDR3 contains 15 residues. CDR3: CASSPQGPSGNTIYF. CDR3 nucleotide sequence: TGTGCCAGCTCACCACAGGGGCCCTCTGGAAACACCATATATTTT.

The chain recombines TRBV6-5 with TRBJ1-3; D gene uncertain. With 7 bases removed from V and 3 bases from J, the gap between germline ends came to 13 bases. Looked up from germline, CDR1 is MNHEY and CDR2 is SVGAGI. CDR3 size: 14 residues. The CDR3 DNA sequence: TGTGCCAGCATCAAGGAGGGCCTTGGAAACACCATATATTTT. This gives the protein CASIKEGLGNTIYF.

The chain joins TRBV12-2 to TRBJ1-5; TRBD1 is the table's D call, not checked against the DNA. TRBV12-2 is listed as a pseudogene. The CDR3 loop spans 17 amino acids. Here the CDR3 reads CASRPPAQTNSNQPQHF. CDR3 nucleotide sequence: TGTGCAAGTCGCCCCCCCGCGCAGACAAATAGCAATCAGCCCCAGCATTTT.

The chain recombines TRBV21-1 with TRBJ1-4; no DNA check was done on the table's D call, TRBD1. TRBV21-1 is a known pseudogene. The CDR3 runs 15 residues. CDR3 residues: CASSKVETGLRKLFF. CDR3 coding DNA: TGTGCCAGCAGCAAAGTTGAGACAGGGTTGCGAAAACTGTTTTTT.

The genes are TRBV6-2 or TRBV6-3 and TRBJ1-2, with TRBD1 matching over 7 bases. The germline gives CDR1 MNHEY, CDR2 SVGEGT. After removal of 6 bases from V and 2 bases from J, the junction contained 6 bases not matched to a gene. The CDR3 length is 14 residues. This CDR3 reads CASRPTGQNYGYTF. In DNA, the CDR3 is TGTGCCAGCAGACCTACGGGACAGAACTATGGCTACACCTTC.

The genes are TRBV10-2 and TRBJ2-2, with 12 bases aligning to TRBD1. The CDR3 totals 16 residues. V lost 4 bases to trimming and J lost 3 bases; unmatched junction nucleotides: 3. The germline V gene has CDR1 WSHSY and CDR2 SAAADI. The CDR3 here is CASSGGQGAYTGELFF. The CDR3 DNA follows: TGCGCCAGCAGTGGGGGACAGGGGGCCTACACCGGGGAGCTGTTTTTT.

Comments on this clone: At the DNA level, this CDR3 is encoded by other sequences in the same sample as well. The genes are TRBV12-3 or TRBV12-4 and TRBJ1-6; tentative D call: TRBD1 (6 bases). The CDR3 contains 13 residues. V dropped 9 bases and J dropped 7 bases, with 13 bases sitting between them. CDR3 region: CASRGARNSPLHF. In nucleotides, the CDR3 is TGTGCCAGTCGGGGGGCGAGGAATTCACCCCTCCACTTT.